This is a list of T cell receptor beta chains from one sample in a study of cytomegalovirus exposure and HLA in healthy donors. Produced via immunoSEQ multiplex PCR; TCRdb's table is partial and in-frame only. The repertoire holds 150,000 to 200,000 clones, with 80% to 85% as singletons. Sequencing input: PBMCs. These TCRs come from a woman younger than 35 in good health and CMV-seropositive. CDR3s include the opening cysteine and the closing phenylalanine or tryptophan. A D gene is named only where the DNA matches it firmly. Clone size is shown for a subset of rows, as once, few, many or a class of expanded clone.

CASSLHPQRENTEAFF,TGTGCCAGCAGTCTTCACCCCCAGCGGGAGAACACTGAAGCTTTCTTT,TRBJ1-1,.,.,TRBV9
CASSNRRGLTTRVKNIQYF,TGTGCCAGCAGCAACCGACGGGGACTCACAACGAGAGTTAAAAACATTCAGTACTTC,TRBJ2-4,.,.,TRBV7-2
CASSPGTGGSGNTIYF,TGTGCCAGCAGCCCAGGGACAGGGGGCTCTGGAAACACCATATATTTT,TRBJ1-3,.,TRBD1,TRBV5-5
CASSQLLDTSTDTQYF,TGTGCCAGCAGCCAACTCCTGGACACCAGCACAGATACGCAGTATTTT,TRBJ2-3,.,.,TRBV4-2
CASSLTRWGTDTQYF,TGTGCCAGCAGCCTGACTAGGTGGGGCACAGATACGCAGTATTTT,TRBJ2-3,.,.,TRBV7-2
CASSLAGTGSYEQYF,TGTGCCAGCAGCTTGGCTGGGACAGGGAGCTACGAGCAGTACTTC,TRBJ2-7,.,TRBD1,TRBV5-4
CASSATSPGSTGELFF,TGTGCCAGCAGCGCGACATCCCCGGGGAGCACCGGGGAGCTGTTTTTT,TRBJ2-2,.,.,TRBV9
CASRPGQGNQPQHF,TGTGCCAGCAGGCCGGGACAGGGCAATCAGCCCCAGCATTTT,TRBJ1-5,few,TRBD1,TRBV2
CASSLIGSGVADTQYF,TGTGCCAGCAGTCTCATTGGTAGCGGGGTTGCAGATACGCAGTATTTT,TRBJ2-3,many,TRBD2,TRBV27
CASSHGTSEYNEQFF,TGTGCCAGCAGTCACGGGACTAGCGAGTACAATGAGCAGTTCTTC,TRBJ2-1,once,TRBD2,TRBV27
CASSLSTRGTEAFF,TGTGCCAGCAGTTTATCAACCCGGGGGACTGAAGCTTTCTTT,TRBJ1-1,.,.,TRBV27
CASSSQGIANYGYTF,TGCGCCAGCAGCTCGCAGGGAATAGCTAACTATGGCTACACCTTC,TRBJ1-2,few,.,TRBV5-1
CASSGGDSYEQYF,TGTGCCAGCAGCGGCGGGGATTCCTACGAGCAGTACTTC,TRBJ2-7,.,.,TRBV7-9
CASSPYNEQFF,TGTGCCAGCAGCCCGTACAATGAGCAGTTCTTC,TRBJ2-1,.,.,TRBV7-9
CATNRGLRGSEQYF,TGTGCCACCAATCGAGGCCTCAGGGGATCCGAGCAGTACTTC,TRBJ2-7,.,.,TRBV2
CASSPTSGGIFYGYTF,TGTGCCAGCAGTCCGACTTCGGGGGGAATATTCTATGGCTACACCTTC,TRBJ1-2,.,.,TRBV28
CASRGLAANTGELFF,TGTGCCAGTAGAGGACTAGCGGCAAACACCGGGGAGCTGTTTTTT,TRBJ2-2,.,TRBD2,TRBV19
CASSGGETYEQYF,TGTGCCAGCAGCGGCGGCGAGACCTACGAGCAGTACTTC,TRBJ2-7,once,.,TRBV7-9
CASSEASGGRQPQHF,TGTGCCAGCAGTGAAGCATCGGGAGGGAGGCAGCCCCAGCATTTT,TRBJ1-5,few,.,TRBV2
CASSFDSRGGPTNEKLFF,TGTGCCAGCAGCTTTGACAGCAGAGGAGGGCCAACTAATGAAAAACTGTTTTTT,TRBJ1-4,.,.,TRBV7-9
CASSPYRGSSYEQYF,TGCGCCAGCAGCCCTTACAGGGGTAGCTCCTACGAGCAGTACTTC,TRBJ2-7,.,TRBD1,TRBV4-1
CATSNPIGQVGTDTQYF,TGTGCCACCAGCAACCCAATAGGACAGGTGGGCACAGATACGCAGTATTTT,TRBJ2-3,.,TRBD1,TRBV15
CASSTVAGGFNEQFF,TGTGCCAGCAGCACCGTAGCGGGGGGGTTCAATGAGCAGTTCTTC,TRBJ2-1,.,TRBD2,TRBV7-9
CASSPRGALSDTQYF,TGTGCCAGCAGTCCGCGGGGGGCCCTCTCAGATACGCAGTATTTT,TRBJ2-3,once,TRBD2,TRBV6-6
CASGLKRGNTEAFF,TGTGCCAGCGGACTAAAACGGGGGAACACTGAAGCTTTCTTT,TRBJ1-1,.,.,TRBV6-5
CSVVGGQGVYEQYF,TGCAGCGTTGTGGGGGGACAGGGGGTATACGAGCAGTACTTC,TRBJ2-7,.,TRBD1,TRBV29-1
CASSLGRRRLPITYEQYF,TGTGCCAGCAGTTTAGGGAGACGGAGATTACCGATAACCTACGAGCAGTACTTC,TRBJ2-7,.,.,TRBV28